The 24 T cell receptor beta chains below all came from one sample that was sequenced in a study of cytomegalovirus exposure and HLA in healthy donors. TCRdb's table, derived via immunoSEQ multiplex PCR, lists solely in-frame clones and lacks some. This repertoire shows approximately 200,000 clones, 84% found once; its top ten account for less than 8.5%. Sequencing input: PBMCs. The receptors were sampled from a man aged 18 to 29 in good health and CMV-seropositive.

The chain joins TRBV13 to TRBJ2-1, with 11 bases that match TRBD2. V lost 6 bases and J lost 3; bases outside the gene matches: 4. The CDR3 has 15 amino acids. Germline CDR1 is PRHDT and CDR2 is FYEKMQ (reference sequence). The DNA for the CDR3 is TGTGCCAGCAGGCCCGGGACTAGCGGCTACAATGAGCAGTTCTTC. Protein: CASRPGTSGYNEQFF.

This clone was counted a single time. The J gene is TRBJ2-7, the V gene TRBV7-2, with TRBD2 as a possible D gene (6 bases). This CDR3 is 14 amino acids long. The V and J ends lost 5 bases and 5 bases respectively, with 16 bases between them. The germline V gene encodes CDR1 SGHTA and CDR2 FQGNSA. As DNA, the CDR3 is TGTGCCAGCAGCCGCGGGGAGTCGGCGGACGAGCAGTACTTC. Amino acids: CASSRGESADEQYF.

This rearrangement joins TRBV28 to TRBJ1-5; perhaps TRBD1 as D (6 bases). CDR3 size: 14 residues. V dropped 10 bases and J dropped 6 bases, with 19 bases sitting between them. The germline CDR1 and CDR2 sequences are MDHEN and SYDVKM. As DNA, the CDR3 is TGTGCCACCTCAAGCGGGGGGGCGGTTCAGCCCCAGCATTTT. Its translation: CATSSGGAVQPQHF. The full variable domain, completed using reference TRBV28 and TRBJ1-5, is DVKVTQSSRYLVKRTGEKVFLECVQDMDHENMFWYRQDPGLGLRLIYFSYDVKMKEKGDIPEGYSVSREKKERFSLILESASTNQTSMYLCATSSGGAVQPQHFGDGTRLSIL.

The chain recombines TRBV6-5 with TRBJ1-2; TRBD1 matches 10 bases. V was pared by 5 bases and J by 7 bases, with 4 bases of the junction left unmatched. The germline CDR1 and CDR2 sequences are MNHEY and SVGAGI. The CDR3 covers 13 residues. The CDR3 region has the DNA TGTGCCAGCAGTCGTGACAGGGGGCTTGGCTACACCTTC. Translation gives CASSRDRGLGYTF.

The gene calls are TRBV6-6 and TRBJ2-7; 9 bases align to TRBD1. With 5 bases clipped from V and 6 bases from J, the junction kept 8 bases outside the gene matches. There are 14 residues in the CDR3. Germline loops: CDR1 MNHNY, CDR2 SVGAGI (reference sequence). CDR3 DNA: TGTGCCAGCAGTGGACAGGGGTCCTACGTCGAGCAGTACTTC. Translated, it gives CASSGQGSYVEQYF.

This clone has a handful of counts. This chain connects TRBV9 to TRBJ2-4, with 7 bases that match TRBD2. V gave up 4 bases and J gave up 3 bases; unmatched junction bases: 10. This CDR3 region has 16 residues. Germline CDR1 reads SGDLS; CDR2 reads YYNGEE. CDR3 coding DNA: TGTGCCAGCAGCCCCGCGGGAGATTGGGGCAAAAACATTCAGTACTTC. It yields the protein CASSPAGDWGKNIQYF.

The V and J genes are TRBV27 and TRBJ1-2, with D perhaps matching TRBD1 (6 bases). V shed 5 bases and J shed 4 bases, with 14 bases lying between them. Germline-derived CDR1 and CDR2 are MNHEY and SMNVEV (reference sequence). This CDR3 has 14 residues. DNA of the CDR3: TGTGCCAGCAGTACCGCAACAGGGATCTATGGCTACACCTTC. Translating gives CASSTATGIYGYTF.

This clone was found once. The V and J genes are TRBV6-5 and TRBJ2-7; D may be TRBD2 (6 bases). V lost 8 bases and J 2 bases, leaving 16 bases between the germline ends. The V gene's germline CDR1 is MNHEY and CDR2 SVGAGI. The CDR3 is 14 residues long. The CDR3 loop reads CASRRGRGTYEQYF. The CDR3 DNA is TGTGCCAGCCGGCGGGGACGGGGTACCTACGAGCAGTACTTC.

The CDR3 region is CASSQGGGNQPQHF. As DNA, the CDR3 is TGTGCCAGCAGCCAAGGGGGGGGCAATCAGCCCCAGCATTTT. V gene TRBV2 combines with J gene TRBJ1-5, with D maybe TRBD1 (6 bases). The germline V and J ends were trimmed by 6 bases and 2 bases, with 11 bases remaining between them. In germline, CDR1 is SNHLY, CDR2 FYNNEI. The CDR3 has 14 residues.

The chain uses TRBV13 and TRBJ2-7; TRBD1 matches 9 bases. Germline-derived CDR1 and CDR2 are PRHDT and FYEKMQ (reference sequence). This CDR3 has 14 amino acids. After removal of 5 bases from V and 7 bases from J, the junction contained 9 bases not matched to a gene. This chain's CDR3 is CASSPDRGGSEQYF. For the CDR3, the DNA is TGTGCCAGCAGCCCAGACAGGGGGGGTTCGGAGCAGTACTTC.

The chain joins TRBV13 to TRBJ2-7; 9 bases agree with TRBD2. Trimming at V came to 0 bases and at J to 0 bases, leaving 3 bases not matched to a gene. In germline, CDR1 is PRHDT, CDR2 FYEKMQ (reference sequence). The CDR3 sequence is 16 residues long. CDR3 amino acids: CASSLGAGGRSYEQYF. The DNA of the CDR3 is TGTGCCAGCAGCTTAGGAGCGGGAGGCCGCTCCTACGAGCAGTACTTC.

V usage is TRBV4-1 and J usage is TRBJ1-2; D perhaps matches TRBD1 (6 bases). This CDR3 is 16 amino acids long. Germline CDR1 is MGHRA and CDR2 is YSYEKL. V lost 6 bases and J lost 0, with 17 bases in between. The CDR3 sequence is CASRLNGAGANYGYTF. In nucleotides, the CDR3 is TGCGCCAGCAGACTAAATGGGGCAGGGGCTAACTATGGCTACACCTTC.

The chain carries TRBV12-5 and TRBJ2-4; D is ambiguous. CDR1 and CDR2 from the germline V gene are LGHNT and FRNRAP. This CDR3 region has 11 residues. Trimming took 1 base from V and 12 from J, leaving 7 bases between them. The DNA for the CDR3 is TGTGCTAGTGGTTTGGGCTTGGCTCAGTACTTC. Translating gives CASGLGLAQYF.

This chain uses TRBV7-2 with TRBJ2-7; D uncertain. Deletions cut 3 bases from V and 2 bases from J, with 17 bases between. There are 16 residues in the CDR3. Germline assignment: CDR1 SGHTA and CDR2 FQGNSA. CDR3 coding DNA: TGTGCCAGCAGCTTGTCGGCCCCGGAGTCCCCCTACGAGCAGTACTTC. Translation: CASSLSAPESPYEQYF.

The count of this clone is one. This chain joins TRBV4-3 and TRBJ2-3; TRBD2 matches 10 bases. Germline V gives CDR1 LGHNA, CDR2 YSLEER. Trimming cost V 0 bases and J 1 base; bases outside gene matches: 1. The CDR3 length is 16 residues. The CDR3 spells CASSQDLAGGTDTQYF. CDR3 in DNA: TGCGCCAGCAGCCAAGACCTAGCGGGAGGCACAGATACGCAGTATTTT.

This chain joins TRBV18 and TRBJ1-3; 10 bases align to TRBD1. Germline CDR1 is KGHSH and CDR2 is LQKENI. CDR3 length: 13 amino acids. V gave up 3 bases and J gave up 7 bases; unmatched junction bases: 0. CDR3 DNA sequence: TGTGCCAGCTCACCGGGACAGGGGAACACCATATATTTT. Protein sequence: CASSPGQGNTIYF.

This chain joins TRBV28 and TRBJ1-1; no definite D call. Trimming cost V 6 bases and J 7 bases, with 15 bases left between them. In germline, CDR1 is MDHEN, CDR2 SYDVKM. This CDR3 contains 13 residues. In DNA, the CDR3 is TGTGCCAGCAGAAGTTGGCAGGCGCTTGAAGCTTTCTTT. Its translation: CASRSWQALEAFF.

The V gene is TRBV27, the J gene TRBJ2-3, with 8 bases fitting TRBD2. The germline V gene encodes CDR1 MNHEY and CDR2 SMNVEV (reference sequence). The ends lost 8 bases at V and 2 bases at J; junction bases unmatched: 18. The CDR3 totals 18 residues. The CDR3 DNA follows: TGTGCCAGCCGCCCTCGCCGGGGTACGGGAGGGAACACAGATACGCAGTATTTT. Protein sequence: CASRPRRGTGGNTDTQYF.

This chain connects TRBV7-8 to TRBJ1-1; a possible D gene is TRBD1 (5 bases). Between the trimmed V and J ends, which lost 4 bases and 1 base, there was a span of 16 bases. The CDR3 runs to 16 residues. Germline CDR1 SGHVS, CDR2 FQNEAQ. The CDR3 DNA sequence: TGTGCCAGCAGCTCTCCGGTCGGGGGTACGAACACTGAAGCTTTCTTT. Protein sequence: CASSSPVGGTNTEAFF.

The J gene is TRBJ2-1, the V gene TRBV29-1, with 10 bases matching TRBD1. V lost 3 bases and J lost 9; bases outside the gene matches: 11. Germline V CDR1 and CDR2: SQVTM, ANQGSEA. The CDR3 runs 15 residues. The CDR3 is CSVDPGTGARPEQFF. The CDR3 region has the DNA TGCAGCGTTGATCCCGGGACAGGGGCGCGCCCTGAGCAGTTCTTC.

V usage is TRBV7-2 and J usage is TRBJ2-7, with 13 nucleotides matching TRBD2. This CDR3 is 16 amino acids long. Germline V gene sequence: CDR1 SGHTA, CDR2 FQGNSA. The ends lost 4 bases at V and 2 bases at J; junction bases unmatched: 5. In DNA form, the CDR3 reads TGTGCCAGCAGCTCGGGACTAGCGGGGCTTACCTACGAGCAGTACTTC. Translation: CASSSGLAGLTYEQYF.

J is TRBJ2-3 and V is TRBV5-1; D may be TRBD1 (6 bases). Trimming cost V 7 bases and J 1 base, with 10 bases left between them. The CDR3 covers 13 residues. In germline, CDR1 is SGHRS, CDR2 YFSETQ. CDR3 nucleotides: TGCGCCAGCGGGGCAGGGGGCACAGATACGCAGTATTTT. It yields the protein CASGAGGTDTQYF.

Only one count was recorded for this clone. The rearrangement joins TRBV14 to TRBJ2-1, with TRBD2 identical over 11 bases. V lost 4 bases and J lost 9; bases outside the gene matches: 11. The CDR3 covers 16 residues. Germline V gene data show CDR1 as SGHDN and CDR2 as FVKESK. CDR3 in DNA: TGTGCCAGCAGCCCCAAGCTACTAGCGGGAGTAATTGAGCAGTTCTTC. This encodes CASSPKLLAGVIEQFF. Supplemented by reference TRBV14 and TRBJ2-1, the full variable domain reads EAGVTQFPSHSVIEKGQTVTLRCDPISGHDNLYWYRRVMGKEIKFLLHFVKESKQDESGMPNNRFLAERTGGTYSTLKVQPAELEDSGVYFCASSPKLLAGVIEQFFGPGTRLTVL.

J is TRBJ1-1 and V is TRBV5-1; D remains ambiguous. V shed 6 bases and J shed 7 bases, with 10 bases lying between them. Looked up from germline, CDR1 is SGHRS and CDR2 is YFSETQ. This CDR3 spans 11 amino acids. CDR3: CASNSASEAFF. In nucleotides, the CDR3 is TGCGCCAGCAACTCAGCGAGTGAAGCTTTCTTT.